The rows below give T cell receptor beta chains drawn from one sample of a study of metastatic and nonmetastatic thyroid tumors. TCRdb reanalyzed the PCR reads with MiXCR. The sample includes about 16,000 clones, under 35% of them seen just once. Sequencing used adjacent normal tissue. The receptors were sampled from a female donor with papillary thyroid cancer or a benign thyroid nodule (not recorded which). Some clones in this sample may be carry-over from other donors' samples. Each CDR3 is given with its conserved first and last residue. A D gene is named only where the DNA matches it firmly. The size field is filled for only some rows; it gives once, few, many or a size class.

NA	TRBV7-8	TRBJ2-5	TRBD2	CASSLELAGETQYF	TGTGCCAGCAGCTTAGAACTAGCGGGAGAGACCCAGTACTTC
few	TRBV19	TRBJ2-7	NA	CASSIGGQPFSYEQYF	TGTGCCAGTAGTATAGGAGGACAGCCGTTCTCCTACGAGCAGTACTTC
NA	TRBV9	TRBJ1-4	NA	CASSVGVSGEKLFF	TGTGCCAGCAGCGTCGGGGTCTCTGGAGAAAAACTGTTTTTT
NA	TRBV6-1	TRBJ1-6	NA	CASTAGPCKPLHF	TGTGCCAGCACGGCAGGGCCGTGCAAGCCCCTCCACTTT
few	TRBV28	TRBJ2-7	NA	CASSLGGPSPIEQYF	TGTGCCAGCAGTTTGGGGGGGCCCTCCCCCATCGAGCAGTACTTC
NA	TRBV6-4	TRBJ2-1	NA	CASSAGLHNEQFF	TGTGCCAGCAGTGCGGGACTTCACAATGAGCAGTTCTTC
NA	TRBV28	TRBJ2-2	TRBD2	CASSFTGGRGAGELFF	TGTGCCAGCAGTTTTACAGGCGGGAGGGGGGCCGGGGAGCTGTTTTTT
NA	TRBV7-2	TRBJ1-2	NA	CASSPYLWTVGYTF	TGTGCCAGCAGCCCATACCTATGGACAGTTGGCTACACCTTC
NA	TRBV7-8	TRBJ1-4	NA	CASSLIPGAPNEKLFF	TGTGCCAGCAGCTTGATTCCGGGGGCACCTAATGAAAAACTGTTTTTT
few	TRBV27	TRBJ2-5	TRBD2	CASSLARLAGVETQYF	TGTGCCAGCAGTTTGGCAAGACTAGCGGGAGTCGAGACCCAGTACTTC
medium-sized	TRBV24-1	TRBJ2-5	TRBD1	CATSEDRYQETQYF	TGTGCCACCAGTGAGGACAGGTACCAAGAGACCCAGTACTTC
large	TRBV6-1	TRBJ2-2	TRBD1	CAVQGTLTGELFF	TGTGCCGTACAGGGGACCTTAACCGGGGAGCTGTTTTTT
few	TRBV6-1	TRBJ2-7	NA	CASSERGGSSYEHYF	TGTGCCAGCAGTGAACGAGGGGGTTCCTCCTACGAGCATTACTTC
NA	TRBV10-3	TRBJ1-6	NA	CAISRSGENSPLHF	TGTGCCATCAGTAGATCGGGGGAGAATTCACCCCTCCACTTT
NA	TRBV11-3	TRBJ2-2	NA	CASSLEEGRELFF	TGTGCCAGCAGCTTAGAAGAGGGTCGGGAGCTGTTTTTT
many	TRBV6-6	TRBJ1-3	NA	CASSYSRGNTIYF	TGTGCCAGCAGTTACTCGCGTGGAAACACCATATATTTT
NA	TRBV11-2	TRBJ2-3	TRBD2	CASSLDLAGANTQYF	TGTGCCAGCAGCTTAGATTTAGCGGGTGCCAATACGCAGTATTTT
medium-sized	TRBV4-1	TRBJ1-4	NA	CASSQDVDGRDEKLFF	TGCGCCAGCAGCCAAGATGTGGACGGGAGGGATGAAAAACTGTTTTTT
NA	TRBV6-6	TRBJ2-7	NA	CASSYSTGTSSYEQYF	TGTGCCAGCAGTTACAGTACAGGAACGAGCTCCTACGAGCAGTACTTC
few	TRBV6-2/TRBV6-3	TRBJ1-1	TRBD1	CASRETGGYTEAFF	TGTGCCAGCAGAGAGACAGGGGGGTACACTGAAGCTTTCTTT
many	TRBV24-1	TRBJ2-1	TRBD2	CAISSGRDMNEQFF	TGTGCCATATCTAGCGGGAGGGATATGAATGAGCAGTTCTTC
NA	TRBV14	TRBJ2-2	TRBD2	CASSPYGREDPGELFF	TGTGCCAGCAGCCCTTACGGGCGGGAGGACCCCGGGGAGCTGTTTTTT
few	TRBV11-2	TRBJ2-5	NA	CASSSYRGGETQYF	TGTGCCAGCAGCTCCTACAGGGGAGGGGAGACCCAGTACTTC
NA	TRBV10-3	TRBJ2-1	TRBD1	CAISGQGNNEQFF	TGTGCCATCAGTGGACAGGGCAACAATGAGCAGTTCTTC
many	TRBV6-1	TRBJ1-3	NA	CASSSTGLSGNTIYF	TGTGCCAGCAGTTCTACGGGTCTCTCTGGAAACACCATATATTTT
many	TRBV6-1	TRBJ2-7	TRBD1	CASSLDRGHIEQYF	TGTGCCAGCAGCCTAGACAGGGGCCATATCGAGCAGTACTTC
NA	TRBV7-2	TRBJ1-4	NA	CASSSERTNEKLFF	TGTGCCAGCAGCTCGGAAAGGACTAATGAAAAACTGTTTTTT
few	TRBV6-1	TRBJ2-1	NA	CASRRETSSYEQFF	TGTGCCAGCAGGAGAGAGACTAGTTCCTATGAGCAGTTCTTC
NA	TRBV12-3/TRBV12-4	TRBJ1-2	NA	CASRQTGLGSCYTF	TGTGCCAGCAGACAAACAGGGCTAGGATCCTGCTACACCTTC
NA	TRBV7-2	TRBJ1-2	NA	CASSLWGTNYGYTF	TGTGCCAGCAGCTTATGGGGGACTAACTATGGCTACACCTTC
NA	TRBV7-9	TRBJ2-7	NA	CASSLEGGVYEQYF	TGTGCCAGCAGCTTAGAGGGGGGTGTTTACGAGCAGTACTTC
NA	TRBV27	TRBJ1-2	TRBD1	CASSRRTGFDGYTF	TGTGCCAGCAGTCGCAGGACAGGTTTCGATGGCTACACCTTC
NA	TRBV9	TRBJ1-1	NA	CASSVDAGAAWDTTEAFF	TGTGCCAGCAGCGTAGATGCGGGGGCAGCCTGGGATACCACTGAAGCTTTCTTT
NA	TRBV7-9	TRBJ1-1	TRBD1	CASSRDRIEAFF	TGTGCCAGCAGCCGGGACAGGATTGAAGCTTTCTTT
NA	TRBV5-6	TRBJ1-3	TRBD1	CASSSRERGRFGNTIYF	TGTGCCAGCAGCTCGCGGGAAAGGGGGCGTTTTGGAAACACCATATATTTT
NA	TRBV27	TRBJ1-2	TRBD1	CASSFTGGNGYTF	TGTGCCAGCAGCTTTACAGGGGGAAATGGCTACACCTTC
few	TRBV20-1	TRBJ2-1	NA	CSARGPLAANNEQFF	TGCAGTGCTAGAGGCCCTTTGGCGGCCAACAATGAGCAGTTCTTC
NA	TRBV28	TRBJ2-3	TRBD2	CAVQGRGADTQYF	TGTGCCGTACAAGGGAGGGGCGCGGATACGCAGTATTTT
once	TRBV20-1	TRBJ1-1	NA	CSGGWQTRNTEAFF	TGCAGCGGGGGTTGGCAGACCCGGAACACTGAAGCTTTCTTT
few	TRBV6-2/TRBV6-3	TRBJ2-7	TRBD1	CASSYRGRTYEQYF	TGTGCCAGCAGTTACAGGGGGCGAACCTACGAGCAGTACTTC
NA	TRBV14	TRBJ2-7	NA	CASSLGRHSYEQYF	TGTGCCAGCAGCTTGGGACGCCACTCCTACGAGCAGTACTTC
many	TRBV19	TRBJ2-1	TRBD1	CASSDLTGPVDEQFF	TGTGCCAGTAGTGACCTGACAGGGCCGGTCGATGAGCAGTTCTTC
NA	TRBV19	TRBJ2-5	TRBD1	CASSIVFGTGKETQYF	TGTGCCAGTAGTATAGTATTCGGGACAGGGAAGGAGACCCAGTACTTC
few	TRBV15	TRBJ2-1	NA	CATSRDRGAVNEQFF	TGTGCCACCAGCAGAGATCGAGGGGCGGTCAATGAGCAGTTCTTC
NA	TRBV11-1	TRBJ2-6	TRBD1	CASSRGQGRFGANVLTF	TGTGCCAGCAGCCGAGGACAGGGGAGGTTCGGGGCCAACGTCCTGACTTTC
few	TRBV28	TRBJ1-3	TRBD1	CASSLRQGAFSGNTIYF	TGTGCCAGCAGTTTACGCCAGGGGGCTTTCTCTGGAAACACCATATATTTT
NA	TRBV20-1	TRBJ1-5	TRBD1	CSAPQQGASNQPQHF	TGCAGTGCTCCTCAACAGGGGGCGTCCAATCAGCCCCAGCATTTT
few	TRBV29-1	TRBJ1-2	NA	CSVYGVEAATNYGYTF	TGCAGCGTTTACGGTGTGGAGGCTGCCACTAACTATGGCTACACCTTC
NA	TRBV5-8	TRBJ1-2	TRBD1	CASWARQGWGNGYTF	TGTGCCAGTTGGGCGCGACAGGGCTGGGGTAATGGCTACACCTTC
NA	TRBV28	TRBJ2-2	NA	CASSSSVRVLRELFF	TGTGCCAGCAGTTCTAGCGTACGGGTGTTGAGGGAGCTGTTTTTT
few	TRBV28	TRBJ1-1	NA	CASSLVGSAFF	TGTGCCAGCAGTTTAGTGGGGTCAGCTTTCTTT
NA	TRBV5-6	TRBJ1-2	NA	CASSLGLAANYGYTF	TGTGCCAGCAGCTTGGGCCTGGCAGCTAACTATGGCTACACCTTC
many	TRBV19	TRBJ1-1	NA	CASTIEPLNTEAFF	TGTGCCAGTACCATCGAGCCTCTGAACACTGAAGCTTTCTTT
few	TRBV25-1	TRBJ1-2	NA	CASSESEGWTYYGYTF	TGTGCCAGCAGTGAATCCGAGGGGTGGACCTACTATGGCTACACCTTC
NA	TRBV5-1	TRBJ1-1	TRBD1	CASSGLGGDSTEAFF	TGCGCCAGCAGCGGACTCGGGGGGGACAGCACTGAAGCTTTCTTT
few	TRBV28	TRBJ2-7	NA	CASRGQVHEQYF	TGTGCCAGCAGGGGCCAGGTCCACGAGCAGTACTTC
few	TRBV28	TRBJ2-5	NA	CASSLNRRGETQYF	TGTGCCAGCAGTTTAAACAGGAGGGGGGAGACCCAGTACTTC
NA	TRBV6-1	TRBJ2-7	TRBD2	CASSGGLAQTYEQYF	TGTGCCAGCAGTGGCGGACTAGCGCAAACCTACGAGCAGTACTTC